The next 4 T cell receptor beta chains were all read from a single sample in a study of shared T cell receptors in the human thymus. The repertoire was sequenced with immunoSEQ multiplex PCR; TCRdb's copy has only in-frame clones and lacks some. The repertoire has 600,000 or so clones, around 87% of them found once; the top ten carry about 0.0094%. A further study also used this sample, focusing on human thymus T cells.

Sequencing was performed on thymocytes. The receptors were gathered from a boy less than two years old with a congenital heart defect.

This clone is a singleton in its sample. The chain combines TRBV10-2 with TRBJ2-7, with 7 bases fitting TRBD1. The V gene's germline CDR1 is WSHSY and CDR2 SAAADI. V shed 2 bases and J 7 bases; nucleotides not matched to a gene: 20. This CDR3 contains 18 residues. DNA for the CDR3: TGCGCCAGCAGTGAGAAGCTTATTTCGGGACAGATCCCCCAGGAGCAGTACTTC. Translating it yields CASSEKLISGQIPQEQYF.

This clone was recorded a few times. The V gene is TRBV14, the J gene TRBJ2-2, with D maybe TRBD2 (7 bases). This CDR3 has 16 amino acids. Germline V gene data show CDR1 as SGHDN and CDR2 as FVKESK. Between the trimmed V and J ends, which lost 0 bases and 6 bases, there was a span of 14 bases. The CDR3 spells CASSQDRGRAPGELFF. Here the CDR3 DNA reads TGTGCCAGCAGCCAAGATAGGGGGAGGGCCCCCGGGGAGCTGTTTTTT.

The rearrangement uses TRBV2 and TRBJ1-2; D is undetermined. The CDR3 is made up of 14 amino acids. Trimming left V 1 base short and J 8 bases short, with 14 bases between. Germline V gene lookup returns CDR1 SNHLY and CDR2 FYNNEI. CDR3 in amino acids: CASSEGHQVWGYTF. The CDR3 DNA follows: TGTGCCAGCAGTGAAGGGCATCAGGTCTGGGGCTACACCTTC.

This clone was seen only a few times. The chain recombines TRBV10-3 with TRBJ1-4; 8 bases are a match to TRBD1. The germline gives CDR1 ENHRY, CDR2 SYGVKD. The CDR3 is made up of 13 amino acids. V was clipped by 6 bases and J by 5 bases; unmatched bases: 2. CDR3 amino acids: CAIRDRGNEKLFF. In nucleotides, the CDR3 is TGTGCCATCAGAGACAGGGGAAATGAAAAACTGTTTTTT.